One sample yielded the 2 T cell receptor beta chains listed below, sequenced in a study of T cells in Graves' hyperthyroidism and ophthalmopathy. Researchers amplified the TCR beta CDR3 regions from RNA transcripts. The HTBI primer set drove a first-round RT-PCR of the TCR CDR3. TCRdb passed the multiplex PCR reads through MiXCR, listing each CDR3 protein once. The sample comprises more than 500,000 distinct CDR3 sequences, around 45% of which are singletons, and roughly 20% rests with the top ten. The sequencing sample was made of peripheral blood or thyroid tissue (not recorded which). The receptors come from an adult woman with Graves' disease, either hyperthyroidism or ophthalmopathy (not recorded which).

This clonotype has just a few counts. V and J are TRBV30 and TRBJ1-3; a weak D match, TRBD1 (5 bases). Germline CDR1 reads GTSNPN; CDR2 reads SVGIG (reference sequence). Trimming took off 6 bases at V and 0 bases at J, with 15 bases between the two ends. This CDR3 comprises 15 residues. CDR3 sequence (DNA): TGTGCCTGCCCGGCAGGAGGGGTCTCTGGAAACACCATATATTTT. Translated: CACPAGGVSGNTIYF.

The genes are TRBV20-1 and TRBJ2-7; D is unresolved. This CDR3 spans 12 amino acids. CDR1 is DFQATT, CDR2 SNEGSKA, per germline (reference sequence). With 3 bases removed from V and 3 bases from J, the gap between germline ends came to 9 bases. DNA of the CDR3: TGCAGTGCTAGCCCCGGATTCTACGAGCAGTACTTC. It yields the protein CSASPGFYEQYF.